Presented here are 14 T cell receptor beta chains from one specimen sequenced in a study of T cell clonotyping in hematopoietic cell transplantation. Produced via immunoSEQ multiplex PCR; TCRdb's table is partial and in-frame only. The data contain some 40,000 clones, 94% of them singletons. Sequencing was done on a sample of peripheral blood mononuclear cells. These receptors came from a woman in her fifties or sixties in good health. Some clones in this sample may be carry-over from other donors' samples.

V and J are TRBV6-6 and TRBJ1-5; possibly TRBD1 for D (5 bases). The CDR3 covers 14 residues. The ends were cut back, 2 bases at V and 3 bases at J, with 8 bases in the middle. Germline CDR1 MNHNY, CDR2 SVGAGI (reference sequence). CDR3 sequence: CASSYLGANQPQHF. CDR3 DNA sequence: TGTGCCAGCAGTTACCTAGGGGCCAATCAGCCCCAGCATTTT.

The gene calls are TRBV7-9 and TRBJ2-1; 9 bases align to TRBD1. This CDR3 spans 15 amino acids. Germline values: CDR1 SEHNR, CDR2 FQNEAQ (reference sequence). Unmatched junction bases numbered 6, after V lost 4 bases and J lost 5 bases. The CDR3 DNA follows: TGTGCCAGCAGCTCTTACAGGGGGCTGAACAATGAGCAGTTCTTC. This sequence encodes CASSSYRGLNNEQFF.

V is TRBV11-1 and J is TRBJ2-1; D is unclear. The CDR3 covers 16 residues. Germline CDR1 SGHAT, CDR2 FQDESV (reference sequence). The ends were cut back, 3 bases at V and 5 bases at J, with 17 bases in the middle. CDR3 region: CASSLDGPRAHNEQFF. The CDR3 coding sequence is TGTGCCAGCAGCTTGGACGGGCCTAGGGCGCACAATGAGCAGTTCTTC.

The chain uses TRBV7-2 and TRBJ2-2, with D unresolved. With 6 bases removed from V and 2 bases from J, the gap between germline ends came to 7 bases. CDR3 length: 13 residues. Germline V CDR1 and CDR2: SGHTA, FQGNSA. CDR3: CASRPQNTGELFF. The CDR3 nucleotides read TGTGCCAGCAGACCTCAAAACACCGGGGAGCTGTTTTTT.

The rearrangement uses TRBV11-2 and TRBJ2-1; TRBD2 matches at 9 bases. Germline V lookup: CDR1 SGHAT, CDR2 FQNNGV. The CDR3 runs 14 residues. With V trimmed by 6 bases and J by 9 bases, 9 bases remained unmatched. The chain's CDR3 is CASRLLRGGGEQFF. Written as DNA, the CDR3 is TGTGCCAGCAGATTATTGCGGGGGGGCGGTGAGCAGTTCTTC. Drawing the rest from reference TRBV11-2 and TRBJ2-1, the complete variable domain is EAGVAQSPRYKIIEKRQSVAFWCNPISGHATLYWYQQILGQGPKLLIQFQNNGVVDDSQLPKDRFSAERLKGVDSTLKIQPAKLEDSAVYLCASRLLRGGGEQFFGPGTRLTVL.

The chain combines TRBV6-5 with TRBJ2-1, with D tentatively TRBD1 or TRBD2 (5 bases each). The CDR3 covers 14 residues. The V gene's germline CDR1 is MNHEY and CDR2 SVGAGI. V gave up 6 bases and J gave up 5 bases, with 14 bases separating them. As DNA, the CDR3 is TGTGCCAGCAGCCCCGCGAGGGACCACAATGAGCAGTTCTTC. Translation gives CASSPARDHNEQFF.

V is TRBV6-6 and J is TRBJ1-1, with a possible D match to TRBD1 (6 bases). Germline V CDR1 and CDR2: MNHNY, SVGAGI (reference sequence). The V end lost 0 bases, the J end lost 3 bases, and 14 bases lay between the germline ends. The CDR3 contains 16 residues. The CDR3 DNA reads TGTGCCAGCAGTTACTCGGGGGGCGGGTTGTACACTGAAGCTTTCTTT. Its protein is CASSYSGGGLYTEAFF.

The rearrangement links TRBV7-3 to TRBJ1-1; D uncertain. CDR3 length: 13 residues. Trimming shortened V by 3 bases and J by 4 bases, and 9 bases separated the two germline ends. Germline lookup yields CDR1 SGHTA and CDR2 FQGTGA. The CDR3 DNA reads TGTGCCAGCAGCTTTGGATTTCCCACTGAAGCTTTCTTT. Its translation is CASSFGFPTEAFF.

This chain links TRBV6-1 with TRBJ1-4; no clear D gene. Trimming stripped 1 base from V and 5 bases from J, with 8 bases between. In germline, CDR1 is MNHNS, CDR2 SASEGT. The CDR3 loop spans 14 amino acids. Here the CDR3 DNA reads TGTGCCAGCAGTGAAGTTTTGGAGAATGAAAAACTGTTTTTT. This encodes CASSEVLENEKLFF.

The chain couples TRBV5-4 to TRBJ2-7, with 10 bases matching TRBD2. Losses at the gene ends were 4 bases for V and 5 bases for J; bases not matched to a gene: 9. Germline lookup yields CDR1 SGHNT and CDR2 YYREEE (reference sequence). This CDR3 contains 15 residues. CDR3 sequence reads: CASSPPGLAKHEQYF. The CDR3 DNA is TGTGCCAGCAGCCCACCGGGACTAGCGAAACACGAGCAGTACTTC.

V gene TRBV7-9 combines with J gene TRBJ2-1, with D perhaps assigned TRBD1 or TRBD2 (5 bases each). Per the germline V gene, CDR1 is SEHNR and CDR2 is FQNEAQ (reference sequence). The CDR3 sequence is 16 residues long. With 0 bases removed from V and 4 bases from J, the gap between germline ends came to 13 bases. Here the CDR3 DNA reads TGTGCCAGCAGCTTAGCGGGGGAAAGACCGTACAATGAGCAGTTCTTC. This sequence encodes CASSLAGERPYNEQFF.

The V and J genes are TRBV4-2 and TRBJ1-3; 9 bases align to TRBD1. Trimming at V came to 4 bases and at J to 0 bases, leaving 4 bases not matched to a gene. The CDR3 sequence is 16 residues long. Germline CDR1 and CDR2: LGHNA and YNFKEQ. Here the CDR3 reads CASSRTGAPSGNTIYF. CDR3 DNA sequence: TGTGCCAGCAGCCGGACAGGGGCACCCTCTGGAAACACCATATATTTT.

The chain has TRBV11-2 and TRBJ2-2, with D uncertain. V lost 2 bases, J lost 5 bases, and 6 bases lay in between. The CDR3 length is 13 residues. From germline, CDR1 is SGHAT and CDR2 FQNNGV. The CDR3 loop reads CASSLLRTGELFF. The CDR3 DNA is TGTGCCAGCAGCTTACTTAGGACCGGGGAGCTGTTTTTT. Filled out from reference TRBV11-2 and TRBJ2-2, the complete variable domain reads EAGVAQSPRYKIIEKRQSVAFWCNPISGHATLYWYQQILGQGPKLLIQFQNNGVVDDSQLPKDRFSAERLKGVDSTLKIQPAKLEDSAVYLCASSLLRTGELFFGEGSRLTVL.

The gene calls are TRBV7-8 and TRBJ1-1; D may be TRBD1 (6 bases). Deletions cut 4 bases from V and 7 bases from J, with 10 bases between. The CDR3 length is 12 residues. CDR1 is SGHVS and CDR2 is FQNEAQ in the germline V gene. The DNA of the CDR3 is TGTGCCAGCAGCTATCGGACAGATGAAGCTTTCTTT. It specifies CASSYRTDEAFF.